This is a list of T cell receptor beta chains from one sample in a study of blood T cell repertoires in COVID-19. Measured with immunoSEQ multiplex PCR; TCRdb has only the in-frame clones, and not every one. Altogether 76,000 or so clones are present, roughly four fifths being singletons, with the ten largest covering around 10%. Source material: peripheral blood. These receptors were collected from a man aged 50-60 years with acute or convalescent COVID-19. Both conserved end residues are trimmed from each CDR3.

j_gene,v_gene,len,CDR3aa
TRBJ2-1,TRBV19,13,ASSQTSGGYNEQF
TRBJ1-1,TRBV29-1,11,SARTPRGTEAF
TRBJ2-7,TRBV5-8,13,ASSLGTGTFYEQY
TRBJ2-1,TRBV4-1,14,ASSTPGLGRGNEQF
TRBJ1-2,TRBV2,12,ASSEAPRGEGYT
TRBJ2-7,TRBV5-6,13,ASSSLAGGPYEQY
TRBJ2-5,TRBV5-1,12,ASSPTRNQETQY
TRBJ2-7,TRBV7-2,14,ASSLVLGLAGSEQY
TRBJ2-7,TRBV18,12,ASSTGLAVYEQY
TRBJ2-5,TRBV23-1,14,ASSQSTPGTKETQY
TRBJ1-6,TRBV6-5,13,ASSYSDRGRSPLH
TRBJ1-2,TRBV7-2,11,ASSLDSSYGYT
TRBJ2-3,TRBV4-1,14,ASSQFGFPSTDTQY
TRBJ1-2,TRBV30,10,AWDRNNYGYT
TRBJ1-2,TRBV12-5,11,ASGGEGARGYT
TRBJ1-4,TRBV5-5,14,ASSLRLPRTNEKLF
TRBJ2-1,TRBV6-5,13,ASSYSSGLAGEQF
TRBJ1-1,TRBV5-5,13,ASSERTATNTEAF
TRBJ1-1,TRBV2,15,ASSDITDRRMNTEAF
TRBJ1-5,TRBV12-2,22,ASRLVGWTGGLPRTPNSNQPQH
TRBJ2-5,TRBV19,14,ASSPIGGTSGETQY
TRBJ1-6,TRBV7-8,14,ASSLARTGWNSPLH
TRBJ1-1,TRBV7-8,11,ASSLVGNTEAF
TRBJ1-5,TRBV9,10,ASSAGDQPQH
TRBJ2-2,TRBV20-1,9,SARGSGELF
TRBJ1-1,TRBV28,13,ASSSHQGRGTEAF